These T cell receptor beta chains were read from a single sample in a study of T-cell reconstitution after alpha-beta-depleted transplantation in children. TCRdb used MiXCR to reprocess the PCR reads, holding one entry per CDR3 protein. The table includes more than 200,000 distinct CDR3 sequences, 20% to 30% detected once. The starting material was PBMCs, mostly from graft donor cells, obtained 360 days after TCRalphabeta/CD19-depleted stem cell transplant. All receptors derive from a female patient younger than 10 who had a stem cell transplant for congenital amegakaryocytic thrombocytopenia, so the T cells may come from the graft donor. Each CDR3 is given with its conserved first and last residue. Fields, in order: clone size, J gene, V gene, D gene, CDR3 DNA, CDR3 protein. D genes are given only for firm matches. Clone size, where shown, is once, few, many, or a class for clones that have expanded.

clone_size: many
j_call: TRBJ2-5
v_call: TRBV12-3/TRBV12-4
d_call: NA
cdr3_nt: TGTGCCAGCGTGGGGCCTTCTTACTTC
cdr3_aa: CASVGPSYF

clone_size: NA
j_call: TRBJ2-7
v_call: TRBV6-1
d_call: TRBD2
cdr3_nt: TGTGCCAGCAGCCCTTCCGCCGCGGGGGGTGTTACCTACGAGCAGTACTTC
cdr3_aa: CASSPSAAGGVTYEQYF

clone_size: few
j_call: TRBJ2-5
v_call: TRBV4-1
d_call: NA
cdr3_nt: TGCGCCAGCAGCCAAGTTCAGGGAGTCGGCACTCAAGAGACCCAGTACTTC
cdr3_aa: CASSQVQGVGTQETQYF

clone_size: few
j_call: TRBJ1-5
v_call: TRBV12-3/TRBV12-4
d_call: NA
cdr3_nt: TGTGCCAGCAGTCCGAGGGGGGGTCAGCCCCAGCATTTT
cdr3_aa: CASSPRGGQPQHF

clone_size: NA
j_call: TRBJ2-1
v_call: TRBV19
d_call: TRBD2
cdr3_nt: TGTGCCAGTAGTATCGATGAGGTGGGGCTAGCGGGATACAATGAGCAGTTCTTC
cdr3_aa: CASSIDEVGLAGYNEQFF

clone_size: NA
j_call: TRBJ1-1
v_call: TRBV12-3/TRBV12-4
d_call: TRBD1
cdr3_nt: TGTGCCAGCAGTCCAGGACAGGGGATGAACACTGAAGCTTTCTTT
cdr3_aa: CASSPGQGMNTEAFF

clone_size: NA
j_call: TRBJ2-5
v_call: TRBV5-1
d_call: NA
cdr3_nt: TGCGCCAGCAGCTTGAGGGCTGACCAAGAGACCCAGTACTTC
cdr3_aa: CASSLRADQETQYF

clone_size: NA
j_call: TRBJ1-1
v_call: TRBV18
d_call: NA
cdr3_nt: TGTGCCAGCTCACTCAATGCCAGGCAAGATGAAGCTTTCTTT
cdr3_aa: CASSLNARQDEAFF

clone_size: NA
j_call: TRBJ2-7
v_call: TRBV30
d_call: NA
cdr3_nt: TGTGCCTGGAGTGGGGCAGGGCGTGGAGAGCAGTACTTC
cdr3_aa: CAWSGAGRGEQYF

clone_size: NA
j_call: TRBJ1-4
v_call: TRBV6-5
d_call: NA
cdr3_nt: TGTGCCAGCAGTTATCGGGGGCCGGGTGAAAAACTGTTTTTT
cdr3_aa: CASSYRGPGEKLFF

clone_size: few
j_call: TRBJ2-3
v_call: TRBV20-1
d_call: TRBD2
cdr3_nt: TGCAGTGCCGGACTAGCGGGGTTTACCACTAGCACAGATACGCAGTATTTT
cdr3_aa: CSAGLAGFTTSTDTQYF

clone_size: few
j_call: TRBJ2-3
v_call: TRBV7-9
d_call: NA
cdr3_nt: TGTGCCAGCAGCTTCCTGTCGGGGTCAGATACGCAGTATTTT
cdr3_aa: CASSFLSGSDTQYF

clone_size: NA
j_call: TRBJ1-4
v_call: TRBV7-9
d_call: NA
cdr3_nt: TGTGCCAGCAGCGCCCCCTCCAGGGAAAAACTGTTTTTT
cdr3_aa: CASSAPSREKLFF

clone_size: few
j_call: TRBJ1-1
v_call: TRBV12-3/TRBV12-4
d_call: NA
cdr3_nt: TGTGCCAGCAGTTCAGCCCGGGCGAACACTGAAGCTTTCTTT
cdr3_aa: CASSSARANTEAFF

clone_size: many
j_call: TRBJ2-3
v_call: TRBV12-3/TRBV12-4
d_call: NA
cdr3_nt: TGTGCCAGCAGTTGGGGGACTGGAGGAGAAGTAGATACGCAGTATTTT
cdr3_aa: CASSWGTGGEVDTQYF

clone_size: few
j_call: TRBJ2-7
v_call: TRBV6-1
d_call: TRBD2
cdr3_nt: TGTGCCAGCAGGGCTAGCGGGGGGCACGAGCAGTACTTC
cdr3_aa: CASRASGGHEQYF

clone_size: few
j_call: TRBJ2-2
v_call: TRBV5-1
d_call: NA
cdr3_nt: TGCGCCAGCAGCCCACAAGGGGGAACGAACACCGGGGAGCTGTTTTTT
cdr3_aa: CASSPQGGTNTGELFF

clone_size: NA
j_call: TRBJ1-4
v_call: TRBV5-1
d_call: NA
cdr3_nt: TGCGCCAGCAGCAAGGACGGAGCAACTAATGAAAAACTGTTTTTT
cdr3_aa: CASSKDGATNEKLFF

clone_size: NA
j_call: TRBJ2-2
v_call: TRBV15
d_call: NA
cdr3_nt: TGTGCCACAACGCGGGGCAGGGCCACCGGGGAGCTGTTTTTT
cdr3_aa: CATTRGRATGELFF

clone_size: NA
j_call: TRBJ2-3
v_call: TRBV7-9
d_call: NA
cdr3_nt: TGTGCCAGCGCTGTAGGCTTTGTAGAAACAGATACGCAGTATTTT
cdr3_aa: CASAVGFVETDTQYF

clone_size: few
j_call: TRBJ1-1
v_call: TRBV28
d_call: NA
cdr3_nt: TGTGCCAAGAATCCTCAGGAGCAAACTGAAGCTTTCTTT
cdr3_aa: CAKNPQEQTEAFF

clone_size: NA
j_call: TRBJ1-1
v_call: TRBV20-1
d_call: TRBD1
cdr3_nt: TGCAGTGCGCACAGGGGGGTGGGCACTGAAGCTTTCTTT
cdr3_aa: CSAHRGVGTEAFF

clone_size: many
j_call: TRBJ2-1
v_call: TRBV10-3
d_call: TRBD2
cdr3_nt: TGTGCCATCAGTGTAAGGGAAACTCCGAGAACCAGGGAGGGTGAGCAGTTCTTC
cdr3_aa: CAISVRETPRTREGEQFF

clone_size: NA
j_call: TRBJ2-1
v_call: TRBV2
d_call: NA
cdr3_nt: TGTGCCAGCACGAGGGGGATTGGTAATGAGCAGTTCTTC
cdr3_aa: CASTRGIGNEQFF

clone_size: NA
j_call: TRBJ2-7
v_call: TRBV6-1
d_call: NA
cdr3_nt: TGTGCCAGCAGTGAAACGGGACACAACTCCTACGAGCAGTACTTC
cdr3_aa: CASSETGHNSYEQYF

clone_size: NA
j_call: TRBJ1-6
v_call: TRBV6-2/TRBV6-3
d_call: TRBD1
cdr3_nt: TGTGCCAGCAGTTACCGGGACAGTTCTAATTCACCCCTCCACTTT
cdr3_aa: CASSYRDSSNSPLHF

clone_size: NA
j_call: TRBJ2-1
v_call: TRBV5-1
d_call: NA
cdr3_nt: TGCGCCAGCAGCTTGGCCAAGTTTCCCTCCTACAATGAGCAGTTCTTC
cdr3_aa: CASSLAKFPSYNEQFF

clone_size: few
j_call: TRBJ1-1
v_call: TRBV12-3/TRBV12-4
d_call: NA
cdr3_nt: TGTGCCAGCAGCGCAACAGGGTATGGTGGTGAAGCTTTCTTT
cdr3_aa: CASSATGYGGEAFF

clone_size: NA
j_call: TRBJ1-1
v_call: TRBV3-1
d_call: NA
cdr3_nt: TGTGCCAGCAGCCAAAACAGGGTGGGCACTGAAGCTTTCTTT
cdr3_aa: CASSQNRVGTEAFF

clone_size: many
j_call: TRBJ2-3
v_call: TRBV12-3/TRBV12-4
d_call: TRBD2
cdr3_nt: TGTGCCAGCAGTTTAGGACTAGCGCGCACAGATACGCAGTATTTT
cdr3_aa: CASSLGLARTDTQYF

clone_size: few
j_call: TRBJ2-3
v_call: TRBV5-1
d_call: TRBD2
cdr3_nt: TGCGCCAGCAGCTTGGAGGCGGGAGGCCTCACAGATACGCAGTATTTT
cdr3_aa: CASSLEAGGLTDTQYF

clone_size: NA
j_call: TRBJ2-2
v_call: TRBV24-1
d_call: NA
cdr3_nt: TGTGCCACCAGTGATGTCTCAGGGATGGGCGGGGAGCTGTTTTTT
cdr3_aa: CATSDVSGMGGELFF

clone_size: NA
j_call: TRBJ2-5
v_call: TRBV5-1
d_call: NA
cdr3_nt: TGCGCCAGCAAGGGCGAAGAGACCCAGTACTTC
cdr3_aa: CASKGEETQYF

clone_size: NA
j_call: TRBJ2-2
v_call: TRBV11-3
d_call: NA
cdr3_nt: TGTGCCAGCAGCTTGGGACCCATGAACACCGGGGAGCTGTTTTTT
cdr3_aa: CASSLGPMNTGELFF

clone_size: NA
j_call: TRBJ2-5
v_call: TRBV29-1
d_call: NA
cdr3_nt: TGCAGCGCTTGGGGTGGCGAGACCCAGTACTTC
cdr3_aa: CSAWGGETQYF

clone_size: NA
j_call: TRBJ2-5
v_call: TRBV29-1
d_call: TRBD2
cdr3_nt: TGCAGCGGGCGGGGGTACCAAGAGACCCAGTACTTC
cdr3_aa: CSGRGYQETQYF

clone_size: few
j_call: TRBJ1-4
v_call: TRBV12-3/TRBV12-4
d_call: NA
cdr3_nt: TGTGCCAGCAGGATGGGGACCGGTAATGAAAAACTGTTTTTT
cdr3_aa: CASRMGTGNEKLFF

clone_size: many
j_call: TRBJ2-1
v_call: TRBV10-3
d_call: TRBD2
cdr3_nt: TGTGCCATCAGTGTAGCGGGAGGGCCGGTTTATGAGCAGTTCTTC
cdr3_aa: CAISVAGGPVYEQFF

clone_size: NA
j_call: TRBJ2-7
v_call: TRBV7-2
d_call: NA
cdr3_nt: TGTGCCAGCAGCTTAGCGCAGCGATTCTCCGAGCAGTACTTC
cdr3_aa: CASSLAQRFSEQYF

clone_size: few
j_call: TRBJ2-1
v_call: TRBV5-1
d_call: TRBD2
cdr3_nt: TGCGCCAGCAGCTTGAGGGAGGGCAGGAATGAGCAGTTCTTC
cdr3_aa: CASSLREGRNEQFF

clone_size: many
j_call: TRBJ1-4
v_call: TRBV5-1
d_call: TRBD1
cdr3_nt: TGCGCCAGCAGCTTGGCCGGCGGGACAGGTCTGTTTTTT
cdr3_aa: CASSLAGGTGLFF

clone_size: few
j_call: TRBJ2-7
v_call: TRBV28
d_call: NA
cdr3_nt: TGTGCCAGCAGTAAGGACAGTTTCTACGAGCAGTACTTC
cdr3_aa: CASSKDSFYEQYF

clone_size: few
j_call: TRBJ2-1
v_call: TRBV5-1
d_call: TRBD1
cdr3_nt: TGCGCCAGCAGCTGGAGTTTCGGGACAGGTAACAATGAGCAGTTCTTC
cdr3_aa: CASSWSFGTGNNEQFF

clone_size: NA
j_call: TRBJ1-2
v_call: TRBV29-1
d_call: NA
cdr3_nt: TGCAGCGTTGGATGGGAGGCTAACTATGGCTACACCTTC
cdr3_aa: CSVGWEANYGYTF

clone_size: NA
j_call: TRBJ2-7
v_call: TRBV11-2
d_call: NA
cdr3_nt: TGTGCCAGCAGCTTAGTAGGCGTTCCGCGGACACTGACAAACGAGCAGTACTTC
cdr3_aa: CASSLVGVPRTLTNEQYF

clone_size: NA
j_call: TRBJ2-7
v_call: TRBV7-2
d_call: NA
cdr3_nt: TGTGCCAGCAGCTTAGGCCTTATACTCTCCTACGAGCAGTACTTC
cdr3_aa: CASSLGLILSYEQYF

clone_size: NA
j_call: TRBJ2-1
v_call: TRBV7-8
d_call: TRBD2
cdr3_nt: TGTGCCAGCAGCTTCGCTAGCGGGGGGCACAATGAGCAGTTCTTC
cdr3_aa: CASSFASGGHNEQFF